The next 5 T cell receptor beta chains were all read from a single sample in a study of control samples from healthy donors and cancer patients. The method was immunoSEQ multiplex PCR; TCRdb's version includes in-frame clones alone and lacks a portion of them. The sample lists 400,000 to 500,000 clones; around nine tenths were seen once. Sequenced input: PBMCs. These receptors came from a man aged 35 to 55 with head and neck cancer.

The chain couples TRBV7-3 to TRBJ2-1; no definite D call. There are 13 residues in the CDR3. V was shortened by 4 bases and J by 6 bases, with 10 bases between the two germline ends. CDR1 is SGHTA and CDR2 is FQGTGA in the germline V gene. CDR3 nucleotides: TGTGCCAGCAGCTCTGGCAGACTCAATGAGCAGTTCTTC. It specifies CASSSGRLNEQFF.

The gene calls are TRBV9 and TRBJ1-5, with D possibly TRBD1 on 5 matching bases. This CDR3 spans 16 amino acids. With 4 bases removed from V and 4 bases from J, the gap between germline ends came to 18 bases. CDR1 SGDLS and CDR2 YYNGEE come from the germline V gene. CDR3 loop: CASSPSGGNGNQPQHF. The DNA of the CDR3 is TGTGCCAGCAGCCCATCGGGGGGAAACGGTAATCAGCCCCAGCATTTT.

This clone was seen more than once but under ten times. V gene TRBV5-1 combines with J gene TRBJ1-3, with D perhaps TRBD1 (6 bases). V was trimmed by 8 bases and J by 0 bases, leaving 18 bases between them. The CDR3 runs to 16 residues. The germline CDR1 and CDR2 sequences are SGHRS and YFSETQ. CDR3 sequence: CASRGTPDNSGNTIYF. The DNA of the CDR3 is TGCGCCAGTAGGGGGACACCCGATAACTCTGGAAACACCATATATTTT.

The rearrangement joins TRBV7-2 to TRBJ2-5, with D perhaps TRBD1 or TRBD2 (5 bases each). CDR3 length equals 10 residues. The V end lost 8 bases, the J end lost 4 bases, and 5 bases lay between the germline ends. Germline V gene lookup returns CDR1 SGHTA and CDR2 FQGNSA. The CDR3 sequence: CASGGETQYF. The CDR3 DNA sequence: TGTGCCAGCGGGGGAGAGACCCAGTACTTC.

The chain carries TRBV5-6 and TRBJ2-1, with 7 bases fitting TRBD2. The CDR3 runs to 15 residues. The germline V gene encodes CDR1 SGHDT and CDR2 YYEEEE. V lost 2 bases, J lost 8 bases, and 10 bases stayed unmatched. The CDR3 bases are TGTGCCAGCAGCTTAGGGAGGGGCGGTCTGTATGAGCAGTTCTTC. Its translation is CASSLGRGGLYEQFF.